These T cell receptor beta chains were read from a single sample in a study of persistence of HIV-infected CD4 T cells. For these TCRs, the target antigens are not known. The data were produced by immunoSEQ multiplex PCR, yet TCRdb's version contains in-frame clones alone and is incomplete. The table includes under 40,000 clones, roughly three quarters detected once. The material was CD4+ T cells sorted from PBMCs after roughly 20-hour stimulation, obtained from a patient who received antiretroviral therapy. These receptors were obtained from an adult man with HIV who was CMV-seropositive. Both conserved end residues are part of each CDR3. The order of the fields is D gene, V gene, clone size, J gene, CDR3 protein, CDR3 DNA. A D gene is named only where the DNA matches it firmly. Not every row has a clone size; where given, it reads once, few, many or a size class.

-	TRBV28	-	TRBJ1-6	CASSGQSSYNSPLHF	TGTGCCAGCAGCGGACAGAGCTCCTATAATTCACCCCTCCACTTT
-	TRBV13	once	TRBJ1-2	CASSLVQGYGYTF	TGTGCCAGCAGCTTAGTCCAGGGCTATGGCTACACCTTC
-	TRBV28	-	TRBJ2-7	CASTMGGNYEQYF	TGTGCCAGCACCATGGGGGGAAACTACGAGCAGTACTTC
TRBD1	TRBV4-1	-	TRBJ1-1	CASSPGQGPNTEAFF	TGCGCCAGCAGCCCAGGACAGGGACCGAACACTGAAGCTTTCTTT
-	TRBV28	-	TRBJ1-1	CASKLDGRPNTEAFF	TGTGCCAGCAAACTAGACGGACGGCCGAACACTGAAGCTTTCTTT
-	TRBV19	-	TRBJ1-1	CASSKLGLTEAFF	TGTGCCAGTAGTAAGCTCGGGTTGACTGAAGCTTTCTTT
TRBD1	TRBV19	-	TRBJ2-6	CASSPPGQGTRYSSGANVLTF	TGTGCCAGTAGTCCTCCGGGACAGGGGACCCGTTATAGCTCTGGGGCCAACGTCCTGACTTTC
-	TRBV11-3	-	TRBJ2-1	CASSLGFAYNEQFF	TGTGCCAGCAGCTTGGGGTTTGCCTACAATGAGCAGTTCTTC
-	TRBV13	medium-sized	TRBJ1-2	CASSLGNKDYGYTF	TGTGCCAGCAGCTTGGGGAACAAGGACTATGGCTACACCTTC
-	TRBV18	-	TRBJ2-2	CASSDQVGGTGELFF	TGTGCCAGCTCTGATCAGGTCGGCGGAACCGGGGAGCTGTTTTTT
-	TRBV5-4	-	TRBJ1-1	CASSLGHRENTEAFF	TGTGCCAGCAGCTTGGGACATAGGGAGAACACTGAAGCTTTCTTT
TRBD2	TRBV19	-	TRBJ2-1	CASSIRGGASGRNEQFF	TGTGCCAGTAGTATAAGGGGGGGTGCTAGCGGGCGGAATGAGCAGTTCTTC
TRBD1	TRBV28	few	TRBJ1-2	CASRLTGLHGYTF	TGTGCCAGCAGGTTGACAGGGTTACATGGCTACACCTTC
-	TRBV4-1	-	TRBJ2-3	CASSQDRGRAGARDTQYF	TGCGCCAGCAGCCAAGATCGAGGGAGGGCGGGGGCCCGCGATACGCAGTATTTT
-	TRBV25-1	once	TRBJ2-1	CASSESVGLYNEQFF	TGTGCCAGCAGTGAATCGGTCGGGCTATACAATGAGCAGTTCTTC
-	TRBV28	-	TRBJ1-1	CASSRTGSTEAFF	TGTGCCAGCAGCCGGACTGGGAGCACTGAAGCTTTCTTT
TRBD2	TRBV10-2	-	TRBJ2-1	CASSKSLAGGDNEQFF	TGCGCCAGCAGTAAATCTTTAGCGGGGGGGGACAATGAGCAGTTCTTC